The sequence of this T cell receptor (beta chain) was determined in a study of CD8+CD57+ T cells in acquired aplastic anemia. Study context: An average of 3.2 ug of DNA was obtained from sorted CD4+ and CD8+ cells.

Study-level results: Patients and controls shared fewer than 30 CD8+ CDR3 sequences.

Germline CDR1 reads MNHEY; CDR2 reads SMNVEV (reference sequence). The V gene lost 0 bases and the J gene lost 6 bases, with 8 bases spanning the gap. This CDR3 spans 14 amino acids. Whoever was chosen for sequencing had shown CD8+CD57+ cell expansion by flow cytometry. Severe acquired aplastic anemia was present in all patients. For this clonotype: Its antigen is not known.

Profiling that covered TCR beta VDJ and CDR3 relied on genomic DNA as its template. Each CDR3 protein is one row after TCRdb ran MiXCR on the reads. The sample comprises about 150,000 distinct CDR3 sequences, less than 60% of which are singletons, and over 9.5% rests with the top ten. Material: sorted CD4+, CD8+, or CD8+CD57+ T cells (not recorded which) from PBMCs. This chain connects TRBV27 to TRBJ2-2; D uncertain. The TCR comes from a human donor with aplastic anemia. For the CDR3, the DNA is TGTGCCAGCAGTTTATCGATCGGGTCCGGGGAGCTGTTTTTT. As protein: CASSLSIGSGELFF.